The clone carrying this TCR beta chain was seen many times. Among the exclusions were patients with other autoimmune diseases, uncontrolled infections, pregnancy or lactation. This record comes from a study of Graves' ophthalmopathy and Graves' hyperthyroidism. Background on the study: There was a collection of peripheral blood at initial diagnosis, before any treatment.

Amplification targeted the TCR beta CDR3 regions, with RNA transcripts as the source material. HTBI-primed RT-PCR formed the first round, and a multiplex PCR formed the second. TCRdb re-called the multiplex PCR reads through MiXCR, storing one row per CDR3 protein. The repertoire holds a few hundred thousand distinct CDR3 sequences, with about 16% as singletons. This CDR3 comprises 14 residues. V dropped 6 bases and J dropped 7 bases, with 19 bases sitting between them. Per the germline V gene, CDR1 is SGHTA and CDR2 is FQGNSA. The chain joins TRBV7-2 to TRBJ2-7, with D perhaps TRBD1 or TRBD2 (6 bases each). The sample consisted of peripheral blood. This TCR came from a woman between 18 and 29 years old with stable Graves' hyperthyroidism. The CDR3 sequence: CASSPRSGAWEQYF. The CDR3 region has the DNA TGTGCCAGCAGTCCCCGCTCGGGGGCGTGGGAGCAGTACTTC.